These T cell receptor beta chains were read from a single sample in a study of spatial heterogeneity in lung cancer. Each CDR3 protein gets one entry after TCRdb re-called the 5' RACE reads with MiXCR. The sample includes about 120,000 distinct CDR3 sequences, over 9% of them seen just once. The sample here was PBMCs, taken at follow-up. The receptors stem from a male donor with early-stage non-small cell lung cancer. The CDR3 runs from the conserved cysteine through the conserved F or W. D genes are given only for firm matches. For some rows the clone size is stated as once, few or many, or as a class when expanded; others skip it.

abundance: .
j_gene: TRBJ1-4
d_gene: .
v_gene: TRBV6-5
CDR3nt: TGTGCCAGCACGACGGGGCAGGGAGAACTGTTTTTT
CDR3aa: CASTTGQGELFF

abundance: .
j_gene: TRBJ1-6
d_gene: .
v_gene: TRBV9
CDR3nt: TGTGCCAGCAGCGTAGTGGTCGGTTCACCCCTCCACTTT
CDR3aa: CASSVVVGSPLHF

abundance: many
j_gene: TRBJ1-2
d_gene: .
v_gene: TRBV4-3
CDR3nt: TGCGCCAGCAGCCAAGATCTGGGATGGACGGGCGGCTACACCTTC
CDR3aa: CASSQDLGWTGGYTF

abundance: few
j_gene: TRBJ1-2
d_gene: TRBD1
v_gene: TRBV6-6
CDR3nt: TGTGCCAGCAGACCTGGACAGGGCTCCTTCTATGGCTACACCTTC
CDR3aa: CASRPGQGSFYGYTF

abundance: .
j_gene: TRBJ2-6
d_gene: .
v_gene: TRBV12-3/TRBV12-4
CDR3nt: TGTGCCAGCAGTTCCCCCCCCTCTGGGGCCAACGTCCTGACTTTC
CDR3aa: CASSSPPSGANVLTF

abundance: .
j_gene: TRBJ2-5
d_gene: .
v_gene: TRBV28
CDR3nt: TGTGCCAGCAGTTTTTGGGGACAAAGAGAGACCCAGTACTTC
CDR3aa: CASSFWGQRETQYF

abundance: many
j_gene: TRBJ2-5
d_gene: .
v_gene: TRBV7-2
CDR3nt: TGTGCCAGCAGCCGGATTAGGGCGGGCCAAACCCAGTACTTC
CDR3aa: CASSRIRAGQTQYF

abundance: .
j_gene: TRBJ1-6
d_gene: TRBD1
v_gene: TRBV4-1
CDR3nt: TGCGCCAGCAGCCTGACAGGGGGTTCACCCCTCCACTTT
CDR3aa: CASSLTGGSPLHF

abundance: .
j_gene: TRBJ2-1
d_gene: .
v_gene: TRBV7-9
CDR3nt: TGTGCCAGCAGCTTAAACGCTGTTTCAGGGAGTGAGCAGTTCTTC
CDR3aa: CASSLNAVSGSEQFF

abundance: many
j_gene: TRBJ2-2
d_gene: .
v_gene: TRBV20-1
CDR3nt: TGCAGTGCTAGTCCTGGGCGTGCCGGGGAGCTGTTTTTT
CDR3aa: CSASPGRAGELFF

abundance: few
j_gene: TRBJ2-1
d_gene: TRBD1
v_gene: TRBV6-5
CDR3nt: TGTGCCAGCAGTGCCCGGGACAGAGTTTACAATGAGCAGTTCTTC
CDR3aa: CASSARDRVYNEQFF

abundance: few
j_gene: TRBJ1-3
d_gene: .
v_gene: TRBV7-2
CDR3nt: TGTGCCAGCAGCTTCGCCCAGCCTGGAAACACCATATATTTT
CDR3aa: CASSFAQPGNTIYF

abundance: .
j_gene: TRBJ2-2
d_gene: .
v_gene: TRBV3-1
CDR3nt: TGTGCCAGCAGCCGACAGAGAGGACGAACCGGGGAGCTGTTTTTT
CDR3aa: CASSRQRGRTGELFF

abundance: many
j_gene: TRBJ2-5
d_gene: .
v_gene: TRBV4-2
CDR3nt: TGTGCCAGCAGCCAAGATGAAGGAACCAAAGAGACCCAGTACTTC
CDR3aa: CASSQDEGTKETQYF

abundance: many
j_gene: TRBJ2-7
d_gene: TRBD1
v_gene: TRBV11-1
CDR3nt: TGTGCCAGCAGCTTACAGGGGGTACCCTACGAGCAGTACTTC
CDR3aa: CASSLQGVPYEQYF

abundance: .
j_gene: TRBJ2-7
d_gene: .
v_gene: TRBV7-9
CDR3nt: TGTGCCAGCAGCACCGACGAGCAGTACTTC
CDR3aa: CASSTDEQYF

abundance: few
j_gene: TRBJ2-3
d_gene: .
v_gene: TRBV5-1
CDR3nt: TGCGCCAGCAGCTTGGGGACGGGAGATACGCAGTATTTT
CDR3aa: CASSLGTGDTQYF

abundance: few
j_gene: TRBJ1-4
d_gene: .
v_gene: TRBV18
CDR3nt: TGTGCCAGCTCACGCGGGGGTGCAACTAATGAAAAACTGTTTTTT
CDR3aa: CASSRGGATNEKLFF

abundance: many
j_gene: TRBJ2-7
d_gene: TRBD2
v_gene: TRBV10-3
CDR3nt: TGTGCCATCAGTGCGCGGGGGGCGAAGGGCGACGAGCAGTACTTC
CDR3aa: CAISARGAKGDEQYF

abundance: many
j_gene: TRBJ1-2
d_gene: TRBD1
v_gene: TRBV12-3/TRBV12-4
CDR3nt: TGTGCCAGCAGTTTAGGGCAGGGGGCCTATGGCTACACCTTC
CDR3aa: CASSLGQGAYGYTF

abundance: many
j_gene: TRBJ1-1
d_gene: .
v_gene: TRBV14
CDR3nt: TGTGCCAGCAGCCCATGGCCGAGGGCTTTCTTT
CDR3aa: CASSPWPRAFF

abundance: .
j_gene: TRBJ2-1
d_gene: .
v_gene: TRBV5-1
CDR3nt: TGCGCCAGCAGCTTGGGACAGCTAAACAATGAGCAGTTCTTC
CDR3aa: CASSLGQLNNEQFF

abundance: many
j_gene: TRBJ2-7
d_gene: .
v_gene: TRBV10-3
CDR3nt: TGTGCCACCAACACAGGGCTAGATTACGAGCAGTACTTC
CDR3aa: CATNTGLDYEQYF

abundance: .
j_gene: TRBJ1-2
d_gene: .
v_gene: TRBV18
CDR3nt: TGTGCCAGCTCACCTACGGACGGACGGTATGGCTACACCTTC
CDR3aa: CASSPTDGRYGYTF

abundance: .
j_gene: TRBJ1-5
d_gene: .
v_gene: TRBV19
CDR3nt: TGTGCCAGTAGTATGGCAGGGGTCTATAGCAATCAGCCCCAGCATTTT
CDR3aa: CASSMAGVYSNQPQHF

abundance: many
j_gene: TRBJ2-2
d_gene: .
v_gene: TRBV5-6
CDR3nt: TGTGCCAGCAGCCCAATGGGAACACCTCGAGGGAGGCCCGGGGAGCTGTTTTTT
CDR3aa: CASSPMGTPRGRPGELFF

abundance: .
j_gene: TRBJ1-5
d_gene: .
v_gene: TRBV15
CDR3nt: TGTGCCACCAGCAGAGATCACGTGGCTACCCAGCATTTT
CDR3aa: CATSRDHVATQHF

abundance: few
j_gene: TRBJ2-1
d_gene: TRBD2
v_gene: TRBV11-2
CDR3nt: TGTGCCAGCAGCTTAATAAGCGGGGGATGGGACAATGAGCAGTTCTTC
CDR3aa: CASSLISGGWDNEQFF

abundance: many
j_gene: TRBJ2-2
d_gene: .
v_gene: TRBV3-1
CDR3nt: TGTGCCAGCAGCCTTGGGAGTCCGGCCACCGGGGAGCTGTTTTTT
CDR3aa: CASSLGSPATGELFF